The 27 T cell receptor beta chains below all came from one sample that was sequenced in a study of early T cells in non-severe SARS-CoV-2 infection. TCRdb used MiXCR to reprocess the 5' RACE reads, holding one entry per CDR3 protein. In the table there are around 40,000 distinct CDR3 sequences, 5.5% to 8% of which are singletons. The sample in question was whole blood, obtained at baseline. These receptors originate from an adult who was a healthcare worker with PCR-confirmed SARS-CoV-2 infection or an uninfected control (not recorded which).

This rearrangement joins TRBV24-1 to TRBJ2-3; TRBD2 aligns across 8 bases. Germline V gene data show CDR1 as KGHDR and CDR2 as SFDVKD. The CDR3 runs to 15 residues. The V and J ends lost 3 bases and 5 bases, in that order; junction bases with no gene match: 6. CDR3 region: CATSDTAGVVDTQYF. The CDR3 DNA is TGTGCCACCAGTGATACAGCGGGAGTGGTAGATACGCAGTATTTT.

There are many counts of this clonotype. CDR3 sequence reads: CASSLGTSSYNEQFF. CDR3 nucleotide sequence: TGTGCCAGCAGCTTAGGAACGAGCTCCTACAATGAGCAGTTCTTC. The chain recombines TRBV11-2 with TRBJ2-1; no definite D call. V was cut by 1 base and J by 0 bases, with 7 bases left in between. From germline, CDR1 is SGHAT and CDR2 FQNNGV. This CDR3 contains 15 residues.

In its sample, this clonotype is medium-sized. J is TRBJ2-1 and V is TRBV5-1; D is uncertain. This CDR3 is 16 amino acids long. The germline CDR1 and CDR2 sequences are SGHRS and YFSETQ. V was shortened by 1 base and J by 0 bases, with 11 bases between the two germline ends. The CDR3 spells CASSLYVSSSYNEQFF. In nucleotides, the CDR3 is TGCGCCAGCAGCTTGTACGTCTCCAGCTCCTACAATGAGCAGTTCTTC. The whole variable domain, filled in from reference TRBV5-1 and TRBJ2-1, reads KAGVTQTPRYLIKTRGQQVTLSCSPISGHRSVSWYQQTPGQGLQFLFEYFSETQRNKGNFPGRFSGRQFSNSRSEMNVSTLELGDSALYLCASSLYVSSSYNEQFFGPGTRLTVL.

This clonotype has ten or more counts. The chain links TRBV7-8 to TRBJ1-2, with TRBD1 matching 11 bases. The CDR3 contains 18 residues. Germline CDR1 is SGHVS and CDR2 is FQNEAQ. Losses at the gene ends were 0 bases for V and 3 bases for J; bases not matched to a gene: 9. The CDR3 is CASSLARTGGAFDYGYTF. The CDR3 bases are TGTGCCAGCAGCTTAGCACGGACAGGGGGCGCTTTCGACTATGGCTACACCTTC.

This clonotype has more than one count but fewer than ten. The J gene is TRBJ1-6, the V gene TRBV7-9; D perhaps matches TRBD1 (6 bases). The germline CDR1 and CDR2 sequences are SEHNR and FQNEAQ (reference sequence). The CDR3 loop spans 14 amino acids. V lost 5 bases and J 7 bases, leaving 12 bases between the germline ends. The CDR3 coding sequence is TGTGCCAGCAGCCCGGACAGCGGCAATTCACCCCTCCACTTT. It encodes CASSPDSGNSPLHF.

The genes are TRBV10-3 and TRBJ2-7; 7 nucleotides match TRBD2. With 10 bases clipped from V and 0 bases from J, the junction kept 6 bases outside the gene matches. The CDR3 spans 13 residues. The germline CDR1 and CDR2 sequences are ENHRY and SYGVKD. CDR3 sequence (DNA): TGTGCCAACCGCGGCGGGAGCTCCTACGAGCAGTACTTC. Encoded protein: CANRGGSSYEQYF.

This clonotype was found a few times. The chain carries TRBV28 and TRBJ2-1; the match to TRBD2 covers 9 bases. Germline CDR1 MDHEN, CDR2 SYDVKM. Trimming took 3 bases from V and 7 from J; bases not matched to a gene: 7. This CDR3 comprises 15 residues. CDR3 loop: CASSLNLAGRNEQFF. CDR3 nucleotides: TGTGCCAGCAGTTTGAACCTAGCGGGGAGAAATGAGCAGTTCTTC. The complete variable domain, with remaining parts taken from reference TRBV28 and TRBJ2-1, reads DVKVTQSSRYLVKRTGEKVFLECVQDMDHENMFWYRQDPGLGLRLIYFSYDVKMKEKGDIPEGYSVSREKKERFSLILESASTNQTSMYLCASSLNLAGRNEQFFGPGTRLTVL.

The gene calls are TRBV27 and TRBJ1-1; tentatively, D is TRBD1 (5 bases). Per germline, CDR1 MNHEY and CDR2 SMNVEV (reference sequence). CDR3 length: 17 amino acids. The ends were cut back, 4 bases at V and 3 bases at J, with 21 bases in the middle. Here the CDR3 DNA reads TGTGCCAGCAGTTCAGGTCTTGGGGCGCAGGGCTACACTGAAGCTTTCTTT. Its translation is CASSSGLGAQGYTEAFF.

This clonotype has only a few counts. V usage is TRBV5-4 and J usage is TRBJ2-7, with D unresolved. Germline V lookup: CDR1 SGHNT, CDR2 YYREEE (reference sequence). V was cut by 0 bases and J by 0 bases, with 10 bases left in between. The CDR3 is 15 amino acids. In nucleotides, the CDR3 is TGTGCCAGCAGCTTGGCCCCGCTAGACTCCTACGAGCAGTACTTC. It is translated as CASSLAPLDSYEQYF.

This clonotype was counted between two and nine times. This chain links TRBV6-1 with TRBJ2-3; 9 bases are a match to TRBD1. Per germline, CDR1 MNHNS and CDR2 SASEGT. After removal of 0 bases from V and 4 bases from J, the junction contained 11 bases not matched to a gene. The length of the CDR3 is 18 residues. CDR3 nucleotide sequence: TGTGCCAGCAGTGAAGCTTTCCCCGGACAGGGGTTCCCAGATACGCAGTATTTT. This gives the protein CASSEAFPGQGFPDTQYF.

The chain uses TRBV5-4 and TRBJ2-1; maybe TRBD2 (5 bases). This CDR3 region has 16 residues. Germline assignment: CDR1 SGHNT and CDR2 YYREEE (reference sequence). The V end lost 0 bases, the J end lost 7 bases, and 17 bases lay between the germline ends. The CDR3 region is CASSLAQARTGNEQFF. The CDR3 nucleotides are TGTGCCAGCAGCTTGGCCCAAGCCCGAACGGGAAATGAGCAGTTCTTC.

This clonotype appeared many times. The V call is TRBV5-6, the J call TRBJ2-1; 12 bases map to TRBD2. With 3 bases clipped from V and 2 bases from J, the junction kept 3 bases outside the gene matches. Germline loops: CDR1 SGHDT, CDR2 YYEEEE. The CDR3 has 16 residues. The CDR3 sequence: CASSYRTSGAYNEQFF. The DNA of the CDR3 is TGTGCCAGCAGCTATCGGACTAGCGGGGCCTACAATGAGCAGTTCTTC.

This clonotype was seen ten or more times. This chain connects TRBV27 to TRBJ2-2, with 9 nucleotides matching TRBD2. The CDR3 has 15 amino acids. From germline, CDR1 is MNHEY and CDR2 SMNVEV (reference sequence). V lost 5 bases and J lost 4; bases outside the gene matches: 5. The CDR3 nucleotides read TGTGCCAGCAGTCTTAGCGGGGGCCCCACCGGGGAGCTGTTTTTT. This gives the protein CASSLSGGPTGELFF.

This clonotype was detected many times. The chain carries TRBV2 and TRBJ2-3, with 7 bases that match TRBD2. The CDR3 runs 13 residues. Unmatched junction bases numbered 4, after V lost 8 bases and J lost 2 bases. Germline V gene data show CDR1 as SNHLY and CDR2 as FYNNEI. CDR3 in amino acids: CASDRDYTDTQYF. The CDR3 DNA is TGTGCCAGCGACCGGGACTACACAGATACGCAGTATTTT.

The sample holds a few counts of this clonotype. The rearrangement links TRBV2 to TRBJ2-2; maybe TRBD1 (6 bases). The CDR3 covers 12 residues. Germline CDR1 reads SNHLY; CDR2 reads FYNNEI. The V end was cut by 8 bases, the J end by 5 bases, with 9 bases between. The CDR3 region has the DNA TGTGCCAGCCGCAGGGGAACCGGGGAGCTGTTTTTT. Its protein is CASRRGTGELFF.

This clonotype was picked up many times. This rearrangement joins TRBV7-9 to TRBJ1-5; weak D call: TRBD1 (5 bases). The V and J ends lost 1 base and 7 bases respectively, with 11 bases between them. Germline values: CDR1 SEHNR, CDR2 FQNEAQ (reference sequence). This CDR3 has 14 amino acids. CDR3 loop: CASSLGQGEQPQHF. In DNA form, the CDR3 reads TGTGCCAGCAGCTTAGGGCAGGGAGAACAGCCCCAGCATTTT.

The chain combines TRBV6-1 with TRBJ1-2; no clear D. CDR3 size: 13 residues. V lost 2 bases and J lost 4, with 8 bases in between. Per germline, CDR1 MNHNS and CDR2 SASEGT. CDR3 bases: TGTGCCAGCAGTGAAAGTCAGGCCTATGGCTACACCTTC. It is translated as CASSESQAYGYTF.

The sample holds a few counts of this clonotype. V and J are TRBV4-1 and TRBJ2-7, with D perhaps matching TRBD2 (5 bases). CDR3 length: 14 amino acids. Looked up from germline, CDR1 is MGHRA and CDR2 is YSYEKL. With 1 base removed from V and 0 bases from J, the gap between germline ends came to 7 bases. The CDR3 DNA reads as TGCGCCAGCAGCCAAGTGGGGAGCTCCTACGAGCAGTACTTC. Its protein is CASSQVGSSYEQYF.

The chain carries TRBV9 and TRBJ2-4, with 7 bases matching TRBD1. V gave up 0 bases and J gave up 13 bases; unmatched junction bases: 10. Germline V gives CDR1 SGDLS, CDR2 YYNGEE. The CDR3 spans 14 residues. The DNA of the CDR3 is TGTGCCAGCAGCGTAGCTACTGGGGGACAGCTACAGTACTTC. Translated: CASSVATGGQLQYF.

This clonotype came up many times. The genes are TRBV6-6 and TRBJ2-2; tentatively, D is TRBD1 or TRBD2 (5 bases each). V lost 0 bases, J lost 0 bases, and 11 bases lay in between. Germline lookup yields CDR1 MNHNY and CDR2 SVGAGI (reference sequence). The CDR3 length is 17 residues. The CDR3 nucleotides are TGTGCCAGCAGTTACTCCAGGGACCAACCGAACACCGGGGAGCTGTTTTTT. It translates to CASSYSRDQPNTGELFF.

This clonotype is judged medium-sized. The rearrangement joins TRBV7-9 to TRBJ2-2; weak D call: TRBD1 (6 bases). The CDR3 sequence is 12 residues long. The germline V and J ends were trimmed by 5 bases and 5 bases, with 6 bases remaining between them. The V gene's germline CDR1 is SEHNR and CDR2 FQNEAQ (reference sequence). This chain's CDR3 is CASSRGTGELFF. Here the CDR3 DNA reads TGTGCCAGCAGCAGGGGGACCGGGGAGCTGTTTTTT.

This clonotype is medium-sized by share. This chain uses TRBV30 with TRBJ1-1; D ambiguous. The length of the CDR3 is 12 residues. Germline V gives CDR1 GTSNPN, CDR2 SVGIG (reference sequence). V lost 3 bases to trimming and J lost 0 bases, with 5 bases between them. CDR3 protein: CAWRGMNTEAFF. CDR3 coding DNA: TGTGCCTGGAGGGGGATGAACACTGAAGCTTTCTTT. Drawing the rest from reference TRBV30 and TRBJ1-1, the complete variable domain is SQTIHQWPATLVQPVGSPLSLECTVEGTSNPNLYWYRQAAGRGLQLLFYSVGIGQISSEVPQNLSASRPQDRQFILSSKKLLLSDSGFYLCAWRGMNTEAFFGQGTRLTVV.

In its sample, this clonotype was seen a few times. The chain employs TRBV25-1 and TRBJ2-1; 8 bases line up with TRBD2. The CDR3 has 15 residues. The V gene's germline CDR1 is MGHDK and CDR2 SYGVNS. Trimming at V came to 1 base and at J to 8 bases, leaving 7 bases not matched to a gene. The CDR3 DNA reads TGTGCCAGCAGTGAATTCGCGGGAGGTATCGATGAGCAGTTCTTC. Translating it yields CASSEFAGGIDEQFF.

This clonotype was seen ten or more times. For the CDR3, the DNA is TGTGCCAGCAGCCCCCCCGGGACAGGGCTTCCCGGGGAGCTGTTTTTT. It specifies CASSPPGTGLPGELFF. V and J are TRBV7-3 and TRBJ2-2, with 9 bases matching TRBD1. The J segment lost 6 bases and the V segment lost 5 bases, leaving 10 bases of the junction unmatched. This CDR3 contains 16 residues. Per germline, CDR1 SGHTA and CDR2 FQGTGA.

This clonotype was seen more than once but under ten times. The chain uses TRBV6-1 and TRBJ1-3, with 9 positions matching TRBD1. CDR3 length equals 18 residues. In germline, CDR1 is MNHNS, CDR2 SASEGT. V was clipped by 0 bases and J by 4 bases; unmatched bases: 10. CDR3 residues: CASSEAGGTGRAGNTIYF. The CDR3 coding sequence is TGTGCCAGCAGTGAAGCAGGGGGGACAGGGAGGGCCGGAAACACCATATATTTT.

A few counts support this clonotype. The chain combines TRBV6-6 with TRBJ2-7; D unresolved. From germline, CDR1 is MNHNY and CDR2 SVGAGI (reference sequence). The length of the CDR3 is 12 residues. Trimming stripped 6 bases from V and 7 bases from J, with 13 bases between. This CDR3 reads CASSHPLGEQYF. Written as DNA, the CDR3 is TGTGCCAGCAGCCACCCGTTGGGGGAGCAGTACTTC.

This clonotype was counted ten times or more. The genes are TRBV6-1 and TRBJ2-2, with D possibly matching TRBD1 (6 bases). The CDR3 length is 14 residues. V lost 6 bases, J lost 0 bases, and 8 bases lay in between. Germline lookup yields CDR1 MNHNS and CDR2 SASEGT. The CDR3 region is CASRTGSNTGELFF. CDR3 DNA: TGTGCCAGCAGAACAGGGTCGAACACCGGGGAGCTGTTTTTT.